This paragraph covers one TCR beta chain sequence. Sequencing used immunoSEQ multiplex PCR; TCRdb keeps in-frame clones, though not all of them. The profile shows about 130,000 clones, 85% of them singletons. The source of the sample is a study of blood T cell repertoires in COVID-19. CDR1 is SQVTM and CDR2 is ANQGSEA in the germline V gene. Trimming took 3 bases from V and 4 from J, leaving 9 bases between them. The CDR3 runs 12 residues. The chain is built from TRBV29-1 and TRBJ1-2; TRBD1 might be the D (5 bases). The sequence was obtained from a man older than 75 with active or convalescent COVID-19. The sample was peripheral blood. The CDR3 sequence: CSVDRDSYGYTF. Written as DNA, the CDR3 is TGCAGCGTTGATAGAGACAGCTATGGCTACACCTTC.